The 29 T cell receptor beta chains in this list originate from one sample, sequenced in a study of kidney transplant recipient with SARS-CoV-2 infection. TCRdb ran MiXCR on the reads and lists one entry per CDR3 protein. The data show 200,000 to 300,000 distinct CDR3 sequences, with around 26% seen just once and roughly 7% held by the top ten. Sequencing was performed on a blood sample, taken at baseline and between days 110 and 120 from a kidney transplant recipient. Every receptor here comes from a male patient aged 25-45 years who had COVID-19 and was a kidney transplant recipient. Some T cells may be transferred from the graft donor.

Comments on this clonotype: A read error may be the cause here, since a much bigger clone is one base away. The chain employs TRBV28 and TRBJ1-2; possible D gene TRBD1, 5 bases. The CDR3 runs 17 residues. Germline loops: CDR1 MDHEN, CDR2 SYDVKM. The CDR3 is CTSSLFPRQRANYGYTF. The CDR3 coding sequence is TGTACCAGCAGTTTATTCCCGCGACAGAGAGCTAACTATGGCTACACCTTC.

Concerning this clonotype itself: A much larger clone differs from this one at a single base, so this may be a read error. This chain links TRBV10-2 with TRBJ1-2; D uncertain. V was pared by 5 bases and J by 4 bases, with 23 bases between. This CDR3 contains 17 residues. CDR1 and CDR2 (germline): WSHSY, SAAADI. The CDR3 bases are TGCGCCAGCAGTAAAATACTCACTTCTAGAAAGACCTATGGCTACACCTTC. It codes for CASSKILTSRKTYGYTF.

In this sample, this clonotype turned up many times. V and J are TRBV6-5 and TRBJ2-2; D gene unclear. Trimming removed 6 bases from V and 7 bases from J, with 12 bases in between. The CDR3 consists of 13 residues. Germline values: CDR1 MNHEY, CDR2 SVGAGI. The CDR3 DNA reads TGTGCCAGCAGCCCCCGGTCGGTCGGGGAGCTGTTTTTT. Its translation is CASSPRSVGELFF.

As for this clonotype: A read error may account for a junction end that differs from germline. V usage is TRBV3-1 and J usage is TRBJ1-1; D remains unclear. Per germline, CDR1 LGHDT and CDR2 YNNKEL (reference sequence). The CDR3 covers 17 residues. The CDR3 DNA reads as TGTGCCAGCAGCCCGTATGCTCCCATTTCAATTCGCACTGAAGTTTTCTTT. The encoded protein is CASSPYAPISIRTEVFF. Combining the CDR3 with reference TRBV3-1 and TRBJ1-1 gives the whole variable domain DTAVSQTPKYLVTQMGNDKSIKCEQNLGHDTMYWYKQDSKKFLKIMFSYNNKELIINETVPNRFSPKSPDKAHLNLHINSLELGDSAVYFCASSPYAPISIRTEVFFGQGTRLTVV.

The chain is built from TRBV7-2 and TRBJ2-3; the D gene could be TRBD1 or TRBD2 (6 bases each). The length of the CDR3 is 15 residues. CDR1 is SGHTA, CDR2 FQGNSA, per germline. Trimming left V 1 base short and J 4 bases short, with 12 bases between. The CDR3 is CASSLVGGRPDTQYF. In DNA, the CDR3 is TGTGCCAGCAGCTTAGTCGGGGGCCGCCCAGATACGCAGTATTTT.

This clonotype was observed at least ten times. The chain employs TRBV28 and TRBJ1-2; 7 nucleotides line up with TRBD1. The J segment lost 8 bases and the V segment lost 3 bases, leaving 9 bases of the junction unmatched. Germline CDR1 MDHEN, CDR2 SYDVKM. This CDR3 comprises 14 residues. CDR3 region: CASSFWYRGGGYTF. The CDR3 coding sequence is TGTGCCAGCAGTTTCTGGTACAGGGGTGGGGGCTACACCTTC.

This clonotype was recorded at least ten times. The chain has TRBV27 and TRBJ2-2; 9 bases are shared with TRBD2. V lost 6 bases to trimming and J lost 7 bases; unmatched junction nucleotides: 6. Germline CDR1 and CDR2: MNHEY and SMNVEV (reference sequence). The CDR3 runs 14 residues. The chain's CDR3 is CASRRAGGFGELFF. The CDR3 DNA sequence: TGTGCCAGCAGAAGAGCGGGAGGTTTCGGGGAGCTGTTTTTT.

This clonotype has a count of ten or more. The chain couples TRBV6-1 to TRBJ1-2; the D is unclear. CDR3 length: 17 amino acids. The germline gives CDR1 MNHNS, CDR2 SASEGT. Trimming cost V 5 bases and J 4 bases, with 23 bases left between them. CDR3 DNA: TGTGCCAGCAGTCGTCAGACCTCTATGCGAAAGACCTATGGCTACACCTTC. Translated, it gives CASSRQTSMRKTYGYTF.

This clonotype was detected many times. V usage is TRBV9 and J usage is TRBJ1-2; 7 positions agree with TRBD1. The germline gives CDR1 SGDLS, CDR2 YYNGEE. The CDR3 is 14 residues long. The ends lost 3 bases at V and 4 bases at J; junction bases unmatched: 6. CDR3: CASSGPGTAYGYTF. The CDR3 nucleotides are TGTGCCAGCAGCGGACCTGGGACAGCCTATGGCTACACCTTC.

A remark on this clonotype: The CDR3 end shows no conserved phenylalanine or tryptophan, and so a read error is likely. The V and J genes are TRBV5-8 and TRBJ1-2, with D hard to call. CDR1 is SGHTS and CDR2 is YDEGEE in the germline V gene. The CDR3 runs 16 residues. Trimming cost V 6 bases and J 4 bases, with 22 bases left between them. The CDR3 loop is CASISGHPRKTYGYTV. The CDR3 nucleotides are TGTGCCAGCATTAGTGGTCATCCACGAAAGACCTATGGCTACACCGTC.

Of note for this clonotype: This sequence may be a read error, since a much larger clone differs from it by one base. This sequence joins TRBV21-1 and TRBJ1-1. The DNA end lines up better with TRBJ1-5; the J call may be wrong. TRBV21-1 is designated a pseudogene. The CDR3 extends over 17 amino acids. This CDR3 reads CASSRRVATVMQDTQHF. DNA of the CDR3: TGTGCCAGCAGCAGAAGGGTAGCTACAGTCATGCAAGATACGCAGCATTTT.

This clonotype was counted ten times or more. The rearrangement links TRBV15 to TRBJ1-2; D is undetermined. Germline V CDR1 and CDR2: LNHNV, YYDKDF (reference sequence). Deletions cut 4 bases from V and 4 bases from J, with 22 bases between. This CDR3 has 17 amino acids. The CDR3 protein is CATSNVRRCGKTYGYTF. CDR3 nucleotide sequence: TGTGCCACCAGCAACGTGAGAAGGTGTGGAAAGACCTATGGCTACACCTTC.

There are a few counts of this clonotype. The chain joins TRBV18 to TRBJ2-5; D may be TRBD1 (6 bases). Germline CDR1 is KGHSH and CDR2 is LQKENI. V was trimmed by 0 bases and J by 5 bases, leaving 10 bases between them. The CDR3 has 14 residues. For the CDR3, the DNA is TGTGCCAGCTCACCACCCAGGGGTGGGGAGACCCAGTACTTC. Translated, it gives CASSPPRGGETQYF.

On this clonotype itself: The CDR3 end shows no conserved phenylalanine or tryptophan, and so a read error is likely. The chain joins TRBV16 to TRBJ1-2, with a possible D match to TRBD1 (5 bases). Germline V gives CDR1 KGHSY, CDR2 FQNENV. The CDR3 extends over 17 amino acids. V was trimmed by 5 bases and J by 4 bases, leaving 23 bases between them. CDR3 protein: CASSTAGVVRKTYGYTL. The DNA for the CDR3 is TGTGCCAGCAGCACGGCGGGGGTCGTTAGAAAGACCTATGGCTACACCCTC.

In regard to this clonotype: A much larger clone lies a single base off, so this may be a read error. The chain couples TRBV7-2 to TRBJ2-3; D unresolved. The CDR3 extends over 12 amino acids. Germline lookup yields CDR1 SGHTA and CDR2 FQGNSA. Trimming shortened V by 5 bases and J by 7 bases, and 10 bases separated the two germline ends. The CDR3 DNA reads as TGTGCCAGCAGCCTTCAACTTAATACGCAGTATTTT. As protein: CASSLQLNTQYF.

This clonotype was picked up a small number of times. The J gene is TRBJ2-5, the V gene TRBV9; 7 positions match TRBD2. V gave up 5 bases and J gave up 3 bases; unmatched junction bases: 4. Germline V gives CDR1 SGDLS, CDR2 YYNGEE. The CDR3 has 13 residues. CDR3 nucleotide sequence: TGTGCCAGCAGTCCGGGACTAAAAGAGACCCAGTACTTC. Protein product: CASSPGLKETQYF.

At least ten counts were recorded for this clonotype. As DNA, the CDR3 is TGTGCCAGCAGCCCGGGGACGCCTCCTTCACCCCTCCACTTT. It is translated as CASSPGTPPSPLHF. The chain joins TRBV5-6 to TRBJ1-6, with D possibly TRBD1 on 5 matching bases. Germline CDR1 SGHDT, CDR2 YYEEEE. V lost 4 bases and J 9 bases, leaving 14 bases between the germline ends. This CDR3 contains 14 residues. The entire variable domain, with the rest obtained from reference TRBV5-6 and TRBJ1-6, is as follows: DAGVTQSPTHLIKTRGQQVTLRCSPKSGHDTVSWYQQALGQGPQFIFQYYEEEERQRGNFPDRFSGHQFPNYSSELNVNALLLGDSALYLCASSPGTPPSPLHFGNGTRLTVT.

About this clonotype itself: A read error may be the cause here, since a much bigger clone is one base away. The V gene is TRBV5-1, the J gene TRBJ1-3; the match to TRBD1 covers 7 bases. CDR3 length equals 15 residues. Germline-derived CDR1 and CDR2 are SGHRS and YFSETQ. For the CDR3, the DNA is TGCGCCAGCAGAGCCGGGACAGCCTCTGGAAACACCACATATTTT. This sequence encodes CASRAGTASGNTTYF.

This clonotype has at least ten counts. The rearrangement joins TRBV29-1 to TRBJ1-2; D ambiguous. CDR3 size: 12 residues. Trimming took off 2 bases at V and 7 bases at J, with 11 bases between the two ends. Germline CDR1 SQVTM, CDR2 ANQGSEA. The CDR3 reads CSVEKSGFGYTF. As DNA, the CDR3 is TGCAGCGTTGAAAAATCGGGGTTTGGCTACACCTTC.

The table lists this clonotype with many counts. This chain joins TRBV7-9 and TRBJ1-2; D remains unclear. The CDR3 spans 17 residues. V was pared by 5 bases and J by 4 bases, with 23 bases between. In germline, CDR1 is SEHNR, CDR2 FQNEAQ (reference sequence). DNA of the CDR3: TGTGCCAGCAGCGTCTTGGGATACCATGGAAAGACCTATGGCTACACCTTC. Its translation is CASSVLGYHGKTYGYTF.

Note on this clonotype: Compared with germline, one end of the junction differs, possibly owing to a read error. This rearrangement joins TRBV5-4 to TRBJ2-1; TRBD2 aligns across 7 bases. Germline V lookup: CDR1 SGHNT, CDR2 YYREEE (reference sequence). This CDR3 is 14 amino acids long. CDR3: CDSSRGDSQMQQFF. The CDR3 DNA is TGTGACAGCAGCCGGGGGGACTCACAAATGCAGCAGTTCTTC.

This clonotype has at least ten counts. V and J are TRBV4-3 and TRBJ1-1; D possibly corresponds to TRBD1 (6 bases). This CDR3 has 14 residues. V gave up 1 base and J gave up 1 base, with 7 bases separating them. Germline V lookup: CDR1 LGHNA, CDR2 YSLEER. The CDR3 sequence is CASSQATGNTEAFF. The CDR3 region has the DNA TGCGCCAGCAGCCAAGCGACAGGGAACACTGAAGCTTTCTTT.

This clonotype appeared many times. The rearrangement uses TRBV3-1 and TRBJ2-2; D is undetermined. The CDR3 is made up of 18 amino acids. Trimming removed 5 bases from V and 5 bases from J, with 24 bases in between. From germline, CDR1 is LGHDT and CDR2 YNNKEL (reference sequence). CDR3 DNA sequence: TGTGCCAGCAGCGGTTCAACTCCCATTTCAGGCTTGACCGGGGAGCTGTTTTTT. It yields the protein CASSGSTPISGLTGELFF.

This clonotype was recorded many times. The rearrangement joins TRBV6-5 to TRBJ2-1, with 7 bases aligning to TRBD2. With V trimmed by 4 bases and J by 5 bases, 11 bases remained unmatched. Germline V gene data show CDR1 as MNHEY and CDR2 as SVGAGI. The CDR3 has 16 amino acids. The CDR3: CASSSPRLAVNNEQFF. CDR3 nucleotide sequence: TGTGCCAGCAGTTCCCCAAGGCTAGCGGTTAACAATGAGCAGTTCTTC.

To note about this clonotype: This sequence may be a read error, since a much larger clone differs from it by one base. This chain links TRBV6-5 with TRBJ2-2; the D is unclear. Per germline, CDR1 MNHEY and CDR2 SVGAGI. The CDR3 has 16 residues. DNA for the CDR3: TGTGCCAACAGTTACCAATTAAGGGATGACACCGGGGAGCTGTTTTTT. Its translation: CANSYQLRDDTGELFF.

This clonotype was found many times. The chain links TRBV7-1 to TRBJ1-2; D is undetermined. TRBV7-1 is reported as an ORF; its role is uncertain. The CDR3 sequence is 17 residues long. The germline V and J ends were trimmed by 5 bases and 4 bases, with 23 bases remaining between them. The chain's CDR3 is CASSVNSHEGKTYGYTF. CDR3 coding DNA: TGTGCCAGCAGCGTCAACAGTCACGAGGGAAAGACCTATGGCTACACCTTC.

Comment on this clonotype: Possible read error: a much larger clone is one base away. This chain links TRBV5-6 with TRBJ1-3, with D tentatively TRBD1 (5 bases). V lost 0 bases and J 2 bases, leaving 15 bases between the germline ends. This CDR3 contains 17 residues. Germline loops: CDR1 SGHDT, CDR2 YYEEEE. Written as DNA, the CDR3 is TGTGCCAGCAGCTTGGACTTTTACGGGGCCCCTGGAAACACCATATATTTT. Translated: CASSLDFYGAPGNTIYF. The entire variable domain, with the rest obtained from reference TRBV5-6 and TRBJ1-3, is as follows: DAGVTQSPTHLIKTRGQQVTLRCSPKSGHDTVSWYQQALGQGPQFIFQYYEEEERQRGNFPDRFSGHQFPNYSSELNVNALLLGDSALYLCASSLDFYGAPGNTIYFGEGSWLTVV.

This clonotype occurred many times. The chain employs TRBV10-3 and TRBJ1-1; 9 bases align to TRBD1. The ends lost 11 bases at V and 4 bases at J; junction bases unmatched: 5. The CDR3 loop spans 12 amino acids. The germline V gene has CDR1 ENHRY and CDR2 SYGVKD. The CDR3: CASTGGRTEAFF. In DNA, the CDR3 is TGTGCCTCAACAGGGGGCCGCACTGAAGCTTTCTTT.

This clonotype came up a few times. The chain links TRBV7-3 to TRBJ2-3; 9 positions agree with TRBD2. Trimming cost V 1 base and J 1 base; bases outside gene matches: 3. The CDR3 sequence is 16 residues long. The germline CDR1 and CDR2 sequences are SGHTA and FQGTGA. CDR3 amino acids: CASSLSGGGGTDTQYF. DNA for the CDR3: TGTGCCAGCAGCTTAAGTGGCGGGGGGGGCACAGATACGCAGTATTTT.